This TCR beta chain was documented in a study of blood T cell repertoires in COVID-19. Study as a whole: Spain, Italy and the United States supplied samples that represented acute and convalescent COVID-19. PBMCs, B-cell-depleted T cells, or T cells were the source of the cDNA or gDNA that made up the material.

The CDR3 is made up of 15 amino acids. The germline V gene has CDR1 SGHAT and CDR2 FQNNGV. Unmatched junction bases numbered 12, after V lost 7 bases and J lost 5 bases. Original processing notes: Amplification of reference gene primers provided the estimated nucleated cell counts. Repertoires were generated with immunoSEQ multiplex PCR, while TCRdb's copy carries only in-frame clones and drops some. D and trimming were read from the DNA, whereas the V and J calls and clone size are those reported in that table. The table lists some 120,000 clones, under 85% of them singletons, with roughly 12% in the top ten. This clone was seen more than once but under ten times.

The source is a man aged 55-75 years with acute or convalescent COVID-19. Sequenced sample: peripheral blood. The gene calls are TRBV11-2 and TRBJ1-2, with 8 bases aligning to TRBD1. CDR3 nucleotide sequence: TGTGCCAGCACACATGGGACAGGAAGTCTTTATGGCTACACCTTC. It yields the protein CASTHGTGSLYGYTF.